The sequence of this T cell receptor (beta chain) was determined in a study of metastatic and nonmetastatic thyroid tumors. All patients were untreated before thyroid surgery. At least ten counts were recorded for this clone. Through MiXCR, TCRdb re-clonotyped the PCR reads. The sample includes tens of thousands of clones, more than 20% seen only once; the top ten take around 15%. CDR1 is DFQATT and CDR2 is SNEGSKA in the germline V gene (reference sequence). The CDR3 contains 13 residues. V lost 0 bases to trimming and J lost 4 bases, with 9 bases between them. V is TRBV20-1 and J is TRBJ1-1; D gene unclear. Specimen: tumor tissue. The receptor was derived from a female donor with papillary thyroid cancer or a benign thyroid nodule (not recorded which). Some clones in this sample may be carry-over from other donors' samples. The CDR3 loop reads CSAREPGSTEAFF. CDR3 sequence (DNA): TGCAGTGCTAGAGAACCAGGTTCCACTGAAGCTTTCTTT.